Each of the 10 T cell receptor beta chains below was sequenced from the same sample in a study of memory CD4+ T cells and cytomegalovirus serostatus. Libraries were prepared by immunoSEQ multiplex PCR; TCRdb keeps only in-frame clonotypes and omits some of them. The table lists some 46,000 clones, 60% to 85% of them singletons. Single viable CD3+CD4+CD8-CD45RO+ cells were sorted as the memory CD4+ T cells. Input material: memory CD4+ T cells from blood. The receptors shown here come from an adult in good health and CMV-seronegative.

V is TRBV14 and J is TRBJ2-7; 8 bases align to TRBD1. Germline lookup yields CDR1 SGHDN and CDR2 FVKESK. The CDR3 runs to 13 residues. With 6 bases clipped from V and 0 bases from J, the junction kept 1 base outside the gene matches. Written as DNA, the CDR3 is TGTGCCAGCAGAGGGACAGGCTCCTACGAGCAGTACTTC. Protein sequence: CASRGTGSYEQYF.

The rearrangement joins TRBV5-1 to TRBJ1-1; D gene unclear. V dropped 0 bases and J dropped 0 bases, with 12 bases sitting between them. The CDR3 extends over 16 amino acids. Germline values: CDR1 SGHRS, CDR2 YFSETQ. The CDR3 DNA sequence: TGCGCCAGCAGCTTGGTGGGTAATGGGCTGAACACTGAAGCTTTCTTT. It specifies CASSLVGNGLNTEAFF.

The chain uses TRBV11-2 and TRBJ2-1, with D possibly being TRBD1 or TRBD2 (7 bases each). The CDR3 loop spans 13 amino acids. CDR1 is SGHAT, CDR2 FQNNGV, per germline. The V end was cut by 4 bases, the J end by 7 bases, with 11 bases between. Written as DNA, the CDR3 is TGTGCCAGCAGCTCTCAGGGGGGGAATGAGCAGTTCTTC. Amino acids: CASSSQGGNEQFF. Full variable domain (remainder filled in from reference TRBV11-2 and TRBJ2-1): EAGVAQSPRYKIIEKRQSVAFWCNPISGHATLYWYQQILGQGPKLLIQFQNNGVVDDSQLPKDRFSAERLKGVDSTLKIQPAKLEDSAVYLCASSSQGGNEQFFGPGTRLTVL.

This chain links TRBV29-1 with TRBJ1-5, with a possible D match to TRBD1 (5 bases). Trimming pared 6 bases from V and 3 bases from J, leaving 18 bases between. CDR3 length: 15 amino acids. Germline CDR1 SQVTM, CDR2 ANQGSEA. CDR3 sequence (DNA): TGCAGCGTGGGGCAGGGAGTTGGGACCAATCAGCCCCAGCATTTT. Protein sequence: CSVGQGVGTNQPQHF.

V usage is TRBV7-2 and J usage is TRBJ2-5, with 8 bases identical to TRBD2. There are 14 residues in the CDR3. V was clipped by 1 base and J by 5 bases; unmatched bases: 3. The germline gives CDR1 SGHTA, CDR2 FQGNSA. CDR3 protein: CASSLDPSGETQYF. The CDR3 nucleotides read TGTGCCAGCAGCTTAGATCCTAGCGGGGAGACCCAGTACTTC. Variable domain in full (rest from reference TRBV7-2 and TRBJ2-5): GAGVSQSPSNKVTEKGKDVELRCDPISGHTALYWYRQSLGQGLEFLIYFQGNSAPDKSGLPSDRFSAERTGGSVSTLTIQRTQQEDSAVYLCASSLDPSGETQYFGPGTRLLVL.

V gene TRBV9 combines with J gene TRBJ2-2; unclear D gene. V was pared by 0 bases and J by 7 bases, with 7 bases between. Germline CDR1 is SGDLS and CDR2 is YYNGEE. This CDR3 contains 13 residues. For the CDR3, the DNA is TGTGCCAGCAGCGTAGTGTTGGGCGGGGAGCTGTTTTTT. Translated: CASSVVLGGELFF.

The CDR3: CASSLASGQETQYF. The DNA for the CDR3 is TGTGCCAGCAGCTTAGCCTCCGGACAAGAGACCCAGTACTTC. J is TRBJ2-5 and V is TRBV7-9; D uncertain. The ends were cut back, 0 bases at V and 2 bases at J, with 7 bases in the middle. CDR3 length equals 14 residues. The germline CDR1 and CDR2 sequences are SEHNR and FQNEAQ (reference sequence).

V is TRBV13 and J is TRBJ2-6; no clear D. The CDR3 consists of 13 residues. The germline V gene has CDR1 PRHDT and CDR2 FYEKMQ (reference sequence). V was trimmed by 5 bases and J by 9 bases, leaving 11 bases between them. DNA for the CDR3: TGTGCCAGCAGCGATACCGGGCTCAACGTCCTGACTTTC. It codes for CASSDTGLNVLTF.

V gene TRBV9 combines with J gene TRBJ2-5, with D possibly being TRBD1 (5 bases). Trimming pared 0 bases from V and 2 bases from J, leaving 14 bases between. The length of the CDR3 is 16 residues. The germline V gene encodes CDR1 SGDLS and CDR2 YYNGEE. The CDR3, as DNA: TGTGCCAGCAGCGTAGAAACAGGAAGGTTTCAAGAGACCCAGTACTTC. It translates to CASSVETGRFQETQYF.

This chain connects TRBV29-1 to TRBJ1-2; 7 bases map to TRBD1. With 5 bases clipped from V and 1 base from J, the junction kept 13 bases outside the gene matches. Germline V gives CDR1 SQVTM, CDR2 ANQGSEA. The CDR3 is 16 amino acids. This chain's CDR3 is CSVSDEGGPLNYGYTF. CDR3 DNA sequence: TGCAGCGTTTCTGACGAAGGGGGCCCACTTAACTATGGCTACACCTTC.